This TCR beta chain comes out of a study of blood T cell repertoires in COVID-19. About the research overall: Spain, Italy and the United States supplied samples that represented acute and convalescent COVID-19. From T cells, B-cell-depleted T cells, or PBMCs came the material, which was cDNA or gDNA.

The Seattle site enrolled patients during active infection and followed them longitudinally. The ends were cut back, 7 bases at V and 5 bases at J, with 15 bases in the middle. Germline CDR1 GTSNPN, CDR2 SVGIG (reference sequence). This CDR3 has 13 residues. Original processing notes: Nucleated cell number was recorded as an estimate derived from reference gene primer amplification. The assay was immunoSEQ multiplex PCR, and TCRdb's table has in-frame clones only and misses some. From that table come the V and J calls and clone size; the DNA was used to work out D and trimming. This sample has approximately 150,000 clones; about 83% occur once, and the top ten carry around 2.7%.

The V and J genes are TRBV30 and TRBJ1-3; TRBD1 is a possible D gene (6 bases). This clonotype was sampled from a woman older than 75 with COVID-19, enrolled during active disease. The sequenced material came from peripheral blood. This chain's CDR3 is CALKQGIRNTIYF. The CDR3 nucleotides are TGTGCCTTAAAACAGGGCATCAGAAACACCATATATTTT.